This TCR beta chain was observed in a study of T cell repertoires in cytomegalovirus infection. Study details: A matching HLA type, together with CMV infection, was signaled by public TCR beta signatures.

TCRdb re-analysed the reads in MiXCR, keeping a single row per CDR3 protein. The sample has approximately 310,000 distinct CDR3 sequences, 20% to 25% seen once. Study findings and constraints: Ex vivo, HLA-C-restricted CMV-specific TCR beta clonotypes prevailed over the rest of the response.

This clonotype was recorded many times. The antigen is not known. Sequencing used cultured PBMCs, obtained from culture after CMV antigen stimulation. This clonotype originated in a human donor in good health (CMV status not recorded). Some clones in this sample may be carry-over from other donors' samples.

In DNA form, the CDR3 reads TGTGCCAGCAGCTCCTACCCGGGTAGTCTAGGTACGCAGTATTTT. Its translation is CASSSYPGSLGTQYF. The chain uses TRBV7-8 and TRBJ2-3; no clear D gene. Germline V CDR1 and CDR2: SGHVS, FQNEAQ. V was shortened by 4 bases and J by 8 bases, with 19 bases between the two germline ends. The CDR3 runs 15 residues.